This T cell receptor (beta chain) is from a study of blood T cells in healthy people across ages. General study points: Per million T cells, the diversity of TCR beta decreased roughly linearly as age advanced. Possibly confounding the expanded clonotype changes was the fact that donor CMV status was unknown.

Every donor provided 7.5 to 10 milliliters of peripheral blood. In each sample, at least 7 million PBMCs were isolated. As for this clonotype: Antigen: not known.

Using a J-beta primer mix together with a sample-barcoded 5' primer, a second PCR was run for roughly 6 to 12 cycles. From the 5' RACE reads, TCRdb called clonotypes with MiXCR, one entry per CDR3 protein. The repertoire has 1,300,000 or so distinct CDR3 sequences, around 55% of them found once; the top ten carry 6.7%. The clonotype was recovered from a man aged 18 to 30 in good health. The sequenced sample consisted of blood.

CDR3 region: CASSPSGFYEQYF. CDR3 nucleotide sequence: TGTGCCAGCAGCCCGAGTGGATTCTACGAGCAGTACTTC. This chain joins TRBV21-1 and TRBJ2-7. TRBV21-1 is listed as a pseudogene. The CDR3 totals 13 residues.